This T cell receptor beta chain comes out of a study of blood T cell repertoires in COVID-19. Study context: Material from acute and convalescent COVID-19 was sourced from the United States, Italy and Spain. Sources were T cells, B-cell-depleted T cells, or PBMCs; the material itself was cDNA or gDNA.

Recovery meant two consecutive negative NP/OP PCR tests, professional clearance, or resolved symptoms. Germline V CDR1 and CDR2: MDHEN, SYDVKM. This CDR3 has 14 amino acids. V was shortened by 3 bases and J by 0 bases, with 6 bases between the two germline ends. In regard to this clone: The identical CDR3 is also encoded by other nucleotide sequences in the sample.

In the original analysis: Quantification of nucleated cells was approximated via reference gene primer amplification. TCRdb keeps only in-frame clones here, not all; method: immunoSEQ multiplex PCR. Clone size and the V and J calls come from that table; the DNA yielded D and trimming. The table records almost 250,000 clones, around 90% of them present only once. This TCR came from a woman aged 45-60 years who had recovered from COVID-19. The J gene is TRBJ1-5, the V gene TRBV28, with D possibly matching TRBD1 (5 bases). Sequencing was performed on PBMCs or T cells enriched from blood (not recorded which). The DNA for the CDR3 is TGTGCCAGCAGTTTGGGGGGTAGCAATCAGCCCCAGCATTTT. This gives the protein CASSLGGSNQPQHF.